The T cell receptor (beta chain) described here comes from a study of T cells after yellow fever vaccination. TCRdb re-called the 5' RACE reads through MiXCR, storing one row per CDR3 protein. Among approximately 120,000 distinct CDR3 sequences listed, more than 6% were seen once. V lost 4 bases, J lost 3 bases, and 7 bases stayed unmatched. Germline V gene lookup returns CDR1 DFQATT and CDR2 SNEGSKA (reference sequence). CDR3 length: 15 amino acids. Study conclusions and caveats: Although the secondary response was weaker, it peaked faster, at day 5 versus 15.

This clonotype appeared many times. As yet, its antigen is unknown. The rearrangement joins TRBV20-1 to TRBJ2-3; 10 bases map to TRBD2. The sample in question was CD4+ T cells sorted from PBMCs, obtained approximately 11 days after the first yellow fever vaccination. The clonotype comes from a man younger than 35 who received the YFV17D yellow fever vaccine. CDR3 amino acids: CSAILAGDGTDTQYF. Written as DNA, the CDR3 is TGCAGTGCTATCCTAGCGGGGGATGGGACAGATACGCAGTATTTT.